This T cell receptor beta chain was identified in a study of blood T cell repertoires in COVID-19. Looking at the study overall: The origin of the acute and convalescent COVID-19 samples was the United States, Italy and Spain. Nucleic acid was either cDNA or gDNA, and it came from T cells, B-cell-depleted T cells, or PBMCs.

Data came from immunoSEQ multiplex PCR; TCRdb stores just in-frame clones and leaves some out. Of around 95,000 clones listed, more than 75% were seen once; the top ten hold roughly 13%. Per germline, CDR1 KGHSH and CDR2 LQKENI. Losses at the gene ends were 0 bases for V and 0 bases for J; bases not matched to a gene: 6. The CDR3 contains 18 residues. This sequence originates from a human donor in a cohort sampled during active COVID-19. The chain recombines TRBV18 with TRBJ2-5; 11 positions match TRBD2. The sample comprised peripheral blood. The CDR3 loop reads CASSPPRTSGSYQETQYF. As DNA, the CDR3 is TGTGCCAGCTCACCACCGAGGACTAGCGGGTCGTACCAAGAGACCCAGTACTTC.